Listed below are T cell receptor beta chains from one sample, sequenced in a study of neurological immune-mediated disorders. TCRdb re-called the 5' RACE reads through MiXCR, storing one row per CDR3 protein. The table lists approximately 31,000 distinct CDR3 sequences, roughly 4.4% of them singletons. Sequencing was performed on PBMCs. The receptors were sampled from a man between 18 and 29 years old in good health. CDR3s include the opening cysteine and the closing phenylalanine or tryptophan. Fields, in order: CDR3 length, clone size, D gene, V gene, J gene, CDR3 DNA, CDR3 protein. The D gene is left open where the match is weak. Only some rows state a clone size, as once, few, many or a class for expanded clones.

cdr3_length: 16; clone_size: many; d_call: -; v_call: TRBV5-1; j_call: TRBJ1-3; cdr3_nt: TGCGCCAGCAGCATGTTCCAGGGAGAAAGTGGAAACACCATATATTTT; cdr3_aa: CASSMFQGESGNTIYF
cdr3_length: 15; clone_size: many; d_call: TRBD1; v_call: TRBV7-2; j_call: TRBJ2-1; cdr3_nt: TGTGCCAGCAGCAGGAGGGGACAGGGGGCGGACGAGCAGTTCTTC; cdr3_aa: CASSRRGQGADEQFF
cdr3_length: 17; clone_size: many; d_call: -; v_call: TRBV5-1; j_call: TRBJ2-5; cdr3_nt: TGCGCCAGCAGCTTGGCCCCAGGGAGCCCGAAAGGAGAGACCCAGTACTTC; cdr3_aa: CASSLAPGSPKGETQYF
cdr3_length: 14; clone_size: many; d_call: TRBD1; v_call: TRBV5-1; j_call: TRBJ1-1; cdr3_nt: TGCGCCAGCAGCCCGGGACAGGGGAACACTGAAGCTTTCTTT; cdr3_aa: CASSPGQGNTEAFF
cdr3_length: 15; clone_size: -; d_call: -; v_call: TRBV5-4; j_call: TRBJ1-1; cdr3_nt: TGTGCCAGCAGCGTGGGGGGTCAGGGTGGGACTGAAGCTTTCTTT; cdr3_aa: CASSVGGQGGTEAFF
cdr3_length: 14; clone_size: many; d_call: -; v_call: TRBV20-1; j_call: TRBJ1-2; cdr3_nt: TGCAGTGCTAGAGGAGAAAGCCTTAACTATGGCTACACCTTC; cdr3_aa: CSARGESLNYGYTF
cdr3_length: 14; clone_size: many; d_call: -; v_call: TRBV5-1; j_call: TRBJ1-1; cdr3_nt: TGCGCCAGCAGCTTCGGGCAGGGATTGGCTGAAGCTTTCTTT; cdr3_aa: CASSFGQGLAEAFF
cdr3_length: 13; clone_size: -; d_call: -; v_call: TRBV10-3; j_call: TRBJ1-1; cdr3_nt: TGTGCCATCAGTTCCGGACGGGCCACTGAAGCTTTCTTT; cdr3_aa: CAISSGRATEAFF
cdr3_length: 15; clone_size: many; d_call: TRBD1; v_call: TRBV25-1; j_call: TRBJ1-1; cdr3_nt: TGTGCCAGCAGTGGGGACAGCCTTCCGAACACTGAAGCTTTCTTT; cdr3_aa: CASSGDSLPNTEAFF
cdr3_length: 14; clone_size: many; d_call: -; v_call: TRBV12-3/TRBV12-4; j_call: TRBJ1-6; cdr3_nt: TGTGCCAGCAGTCGGTTCCCGGACGGTTCACCCCTCCACTTT; cdr3_aa: CASSRFPDGSPLHF
cdr3_length: 15; clone_size: many; d_call: TRBD1; v_call: TRBV6-5; j_call: TRBJ1-4; cdr3_nt: TGTGCCAGCAGATTAAGACAGGGGCTTAATGAAAAACTGTTTTTT; cdr3_aa: CASRLRQGLNEKLFF
cdr3_length: 14; clone_size: -; d_call: -; v_call: TRBV29-1; j_call: TRBJ2-1; cdr3_nt: TGCAGAGCCGCTACCCCTAGAGACTACAATGAGCAGTTCTTC; cdr3_aa: CRAATPRDYNEQFF
cdr3_length: 13; clone_size: many; d_call: TRBD1; v_call: TRBV3-1; j_call: TRBJ1-2; cdr3_nt: TGTGCCAGCAGCCAAGCTGGGACAGGGGGCTACACCTTC; cdr3_aa: CASSQAGTGGYTF
cdr3_length: 16; clone_size: many; d_call: TRBD2; v_call: TRBV5-1; j_call: TRBJ2-7; cdr3_nt: TGCGCCAGCAGCCTCGGGACTAGCGGAACCGCCTACGAGCAGTACTTC; cdr3_aa: CASSLGTSGTAYEQYF
cdr3_length: 18; clone_size: many; d_call: TRBD2; v_call: TRBV20-1; j_call: TRBJ2-5; cdr3_nt: TGCAGTGCTAGAGACCCACTAGCGGGGGGCCCTGTCGGGGAGACCCAGTACTTC; cdr3_aa: CSARDPLAGGPVGETQYF
cdr3_length: 19; clone_size: many; d_call: TRBD1; v_call: TRBV7-6; j_call: TRBJ2-6; cdr3_nt: TGTGCCAGCAGCACAGACTGGACAGGTCTACACTCTGGGGCCAACGTCCTGACTTTC; cdr3_aa: CASSTDWTGLHSGANVLTF
cdr3_length: 15; clone_size: many; d_call: -; v_call: TRBV7-2; j_call: TRBJ2-3; cdr3_nt: TGTGCCAGCAGCCCCCAGGCGGGCCTCACAGATACGCAGTATTTT; cdr3_aa: CASSPQAGLTDTQYF
cdr3_length: 18; clone_size: many; d_call: TRBD2; v_call: TRBV7-2; j_call: TRBJ2-2; cdr3_nt: TGTGCCAGCAGCTTAGGTGGACTAGCGGGGGGGTGGACCGGGGAGCTGTTTTTT; cdr3_aa: CASSLGGLAGGWTGELFF
cdr3_length: 15; clone_size: many; d_call: -; v_call: TRBV5-1; j_call: TRBJ2-5; cdr3_nt: TGCGCCAGCAGCTTGCTGGGGAGCCTCGGGGAGACCCAGTACTTC; cdr3_aa: CASSLLGSLGETQYF
cdr3_length: 12; clone_size: many; d_call: -; v_call: TRBV29-1; j_call: TRBJ2-7; cdr3_nt: TGCAGCGTTTGGGAAAACCCCTACGAGCAGTACTTC; cdr3_aa: CSVWENPYEQYF
cdr3_length: 11; clone_size: many; d_call: -; v_call: TRBV29-1; j_call: TRBJ1-1; cdr3_nt: TGCAGCGTTGATGACTACACTGAAGCTTTCTTT; cdr3_aa: CSVDDYTEAFF
cdr3_length: 14; clone_size: many; d_call: -; v_call: TRBV7-9; j_call: TRBJ1-2; cdr3_nt: TGTGCCAGCAGCTTAATGACAACGAACTATGGCTACACCTTC; cdr3_aa: CASSLMTTNYGYTF
cdr3_length: 13; clone_size: many; d_call: -; v_call: TRBV4-1; j_call: TRBJ2-1; cdr3_nt: TGCGCCAGCAGCCAAGCCCGGACGGGTGAGCAGTTCTTC; cdr3_aa: CASSQARTGEQFF
cdr3_length: 12; clone_size: many; d_call: -; v_call: TRBV10-3; j_call: TRBJ1-5; cdr3_nt: TGTGCCATCAGCGCGGGATCACAGCCCCAGCATTTT; cdr3_aa: CAISAGSQPQHF
cdr3_length: 13; clone_size: many; d_call: -; v_call: TRBV11-2; j_call: TRBJ2-5; cdr3_nt: TGTGCCAGCAGCTTAGGGATTGAAGAGACCCAGTACTTC; cdr3_aa: CASSLGIEETQYF
cdr3_length: 15; clone_size: many; d_call: -; v_call: TRBV12-3/TRBV12-4; j_call: TRBJ1-3; cdr3_nt: TGTGCCAGCAGCCTACAGGCTCTGTCTGGAAACACCATATATTTT; cdr3_aa: CASSLQALSGNTIYF
cdr3_length: 15; clone_size: many; d_call: TRBD2; v_call: TRBV27; j_call: TRBJ2-1; cdr3_nt: TGTGCCAGCAGCTCCGGGACTAGCGGGAACAATGAGCAGTTCTTC; cdr3_aa: CASSSGTSGNNEQFF
cdr3_length: 15; clone_size: many; d_call: -; v_call: TRBV4-3; j_call: TRBJ2-7; cdr3_nt: TGCGCCAGCAGCCAAGACATGGCCCCTACGTGGGAGCAGTACTTC; cdr3_aa: CASSQDMAPTWEQYF
cdr3_length: 16; clone_size: many; d_call: TRBD1; v_call: TRBV5-6; j_call: TRBJ1-1; cdr3_nt: TGTGCCAGCAGCTTAGCCTACAGGGGGTCGGTCACTGAAGCTTTCTTT; cdr3_aa: CASSLAYRGSVTEAFF
cdr3_length: 16; clone_size: many; d_call: TRBD2; v_call: TRBV20-1; j_call: TRBJ2-2; cdr3_nt: TGCAGTGCTAGAGACGAGATAGCGGGGGACACCGGGGAGCTGTTTTTT; cdr3_aa: CSARDEIAGDTGELFF
cdr3_length: 15; clone_size: many; d_call: -; v_call: TRBV5-1; j_call: TRBJ1-1; cdr3_nt: TGCGCCAGCAGCTTGGGTGGGTGGGGGAACACTGAAGCTTTCTTT; cdr3_aa: CASSLGGWGNTEAFF
cdr3_length: 14; clone_size: many; d_call: -; v_call: TRBV12-5; j_call: TRBJ2-2; cdr3_nt: TGTGCTAGTGGCCTGACACCGAACACCGGGGAGCTGTTTTTT; cdr3_aa: CASGLTPNTGELFF
cdr3_length: 15; clone_size: many; d_call: TRBD1; v_call: TRBV12-3/TRBV12-4; j_call: TRBJ1-1; cdr3_nt: TGTGCCAGCAATACTGGACAGGGGATGGACACTGAAGCTTTCTTT; cdr3_aa: CASNTGQGMDTEAFF
cdr3_length: 18; clone_size: medium-sized; d_call: TRBD1; v_call: TRBV18; j_call: TRBJ2-1; cdr3_nt: TGTGCCAGCTCACCAAAGGCACCGGGACAGGGGGCCCACAATGAGCAGTTCTTC; cdr3_aa: CASSPKAPGQGAHNEQFF
cdr3_length: 13; clone_size: many; d_call: TRBD2; v_call: TRBV2; j_call: TRBJ2-3; cdr3_nt: TGTGCCAGCAGTGGGGACTACACAGATACGCAGTATTTT; cdr3_aa: CASSGDYTDTQYF
cdr3_length: 13; clone_size: many; d_call: -; v_call: TRBV5-6; j_call: TRBJ2-7; cdr3_nt: TGTGCCAGCAGCGGAGGTCCGGGGTGGGAGCAGTACTTC; cdr3_aa: CASSGGPGWEQYF
cdr3_length: 14; clone_size: many; d_call: TRBD1; v_call: TRBV11-2; j_call: TRBJ2-3; cdr3_nt: TGTGCCAGCAGCTTATGGGACAGGGGGCGCGCGCAGTATTTT; cdr3_aa: CASSLWDRGRAQYF
cdr3_length: 15; clone_size: many; d_call: -; v_call: TRBV6-5; j_call: TRBJ2-7; cdr3_nt: TGTGCCAGCAGTTACTCGCCGACAGACACCTACGAGCAGTACTTC; cdr3_aa: CASSYSPTDTYEQYF
cdr3_length: 16; clone_size: many; d_call: -; v_call: TRBV14; j_call: TRBJ2-3; cdr3_nt: TGTGCCAGCAGCCATCCGACTCTGTGGGGCCCAGATACGCAGTATTTT; cdr3_aa: CASSHPTLWGPDTQYF
cdr3_length: 14; clone_size: many; d_call: -; v_call: TRBV5-1; j_call: TRBJ1-1; cdr3_nt: TGCGCCAGCAGCTTTAACCTGGGGCAGACTGAAGCTTTCTTT; cdr3_aa: CASSFNLGQTEAFF
cdr3_length: 14; clone_size: many; d_call: -; v_call: TRBV20-1; j_call: TRBJ2-7; cdr3_nt: TGCAGTGCTAGAGCAGGAGGGGGATCCTACGAGCAGTACTTC; cdr3_aa: CSARAGGGSYEQYF
cdr3_length: 14; clone_size: many; d_call: -; v_call: TRBV5-1; j_call: TRBJ1-1; cdr3_nt: TGCGCCAGCAGCTTAACCGTTACGAACACTGAAGCTTTCTTT; cdr3_aa: CASSLTVTNTEAFF
cdr3_length: 13; clone_size: many; d_call: TRBD1; v_call: TRBV6-1; j_call: TRBJ1-1; cdr3_nt: TGTGCCAGCAGTAAGACAGGGGGTACTGAAGCTTTCTTT; cdr3_aa: CASSKTGGTEAFF